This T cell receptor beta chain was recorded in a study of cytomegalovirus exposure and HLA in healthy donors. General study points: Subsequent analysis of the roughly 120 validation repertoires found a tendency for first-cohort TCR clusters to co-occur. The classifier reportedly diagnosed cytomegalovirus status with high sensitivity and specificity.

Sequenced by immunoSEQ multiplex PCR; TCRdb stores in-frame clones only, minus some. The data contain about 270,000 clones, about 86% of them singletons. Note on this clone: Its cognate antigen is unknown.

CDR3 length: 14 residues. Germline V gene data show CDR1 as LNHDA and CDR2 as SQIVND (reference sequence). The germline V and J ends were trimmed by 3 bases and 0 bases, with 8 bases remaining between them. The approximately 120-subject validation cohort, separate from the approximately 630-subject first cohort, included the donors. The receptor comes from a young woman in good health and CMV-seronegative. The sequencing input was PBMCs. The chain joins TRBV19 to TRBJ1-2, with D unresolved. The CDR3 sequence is CASSMQATNYGYTF. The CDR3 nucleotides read TGTGCCAGTAGTATGCAGGCTACTAACTATGGCTACACCTTC.